Below, 3 T cell receptor beta chains from the same sample are listed, as sequenced in a study of ipilimumab plus nivolumab after autologous stem cell transplantation. Assay used: immunoSEQ multiplex PCR; TCRdb lists only in-frame clones, some missing. The table has fewer than 2,500 clones, 85% to 95% seen once; the top ten hold 1.5% to 2%. The sequencing used PBMCs, collected in a trial of ipilimumab plus nivolumab as post-transplant consolidation. Every receptor here comes from a male donor with primary mediastinal lymphoma.

This clone was observed a single time. V is TRBV6-5 and J is TRBJ1-1, with D possibly TRBD1 on 5 matching bases. Per germline, CDR1 MNHEY and CDR2 SVGAGI. The CDR3 is made up of 13 amino acids. V was cut by 6 bases and J by 1 base, with 9 bases left in between. This CDR3 reads CASSAGPNTEAFF. The CDR3 nucleotides read TGTGCCAGCAGCGCGGGACCGAACACTGAAGCTTTCTTT.

The rearrangement joins TRBV29-1 to TRBJ2-7; D is ambiguous. The CDR3 sequence is 12 residues long. CDR1 and CDR2 from the germline V gene are SQVTM and ANQGSEA. Trimming took 6 bases from V and 3 from J, leaving 12 bases between them. The CDR3 coding sequence is TGCAGCGTCCCCGGTCAGAACTACGAGCAGTACTTC. Residues: CSVPGQNYEQYF.

This sequence joins TRBV7-9 and TRBJ2-2; TRBD2 aligns across 9 bases. Germline CDR1 and CDR2: SEHNR and FQNEAQ (reference sequence). Trimming at V came to 6 bases and at J to 2 bases, leaving 16 bases not matched to a gene. The CDR3 spans 19 residues. CDR3 bases: TGTGCCAGCAGTCGGCTAGCGGGGCCAACCTTACTTAACACCGGGGAGCTGTTTTTT. Its protein product is CASSRLAGPTLLNTGELFF.